A selection of T cell receptor beta chains follows, all from one sample in a study of T-cell reconstitution after alpha-beta-depleted transplantation in children. TCRdb reprocessed the PCR reads with MiXCR, giving one entry per CDR3 protein. The sample shows approximately 230,000 distinct CDR3 sequences, about 25% of them seen only once. The sample was PBMCs, taken before TCRalphabeta/CD19-depleted stem cell transplant. These receptors were collected from a girl under 10 years old with Fanconi anemia, due to receive a stem cell transplant. Both conserved end residues are part of each CDR3. Each record gives: V gene, clone size, D gene, J gene, CDR3 DNA, CDR3 protein. The D gene is left open where the match is weak. Some rows mark clone size as missing; the rest say once, few, many or name a class of expanded clone.

>TRBV7-2|many|-|TRBJ2-1
TGTGCCAGCAGCTTAGTTCTAGGTTCCTACAATGAGCAGTTCTTC
CASSLVLGSYNEQFF
>TRBV6-5|many|TRBD1|TRBJ2-7
TGTGCCAGCAGTAACCCCGACAGGGGAAAATACGAGCAGTACTTC
CASSNPDRGKYEQYF
>TRBV6-5|few|-|TRBJ2-7
TGTGCCAGCAGTTACTACGACCCCGCCTACGAGCAGTACTTC
CASSYYDPAYEQYF
>TRBV10-3|many|TRBD2|TRBJ2-3
TGTGCCATCAGTGATCAGGTGGCGGGGGGGCTGACAGATACGCAGTATTTT
CAISDQVAGGLTDTQYF
>TRBV4-2|few|TRBD2|TRBJ2-2
TGTGCCAGCAGCCCACGGGAGGGCCGAGGCGGGGAGCTGTTTTTT
CASSPREGRGGELFF
>TRBV5-1|-|TRBD1|TRBJ2-6
TGCGCCAGCAGCACTGGGACAGGGAGTTCTGGGGCCAACGTCCTGACTTTC
CASSTGTGSSGANVLTF
>TRBV29-1|-|TRBD2|TRBJ2-1
TGCAGCGTTCTTAGCGGGAGGGGCTCCTACAATGAGCAGTTCTTC
CSVLSGRGSYNEQFF
>TRBV29-1|-|-|TRBJ2-1
TGCAGCGTTCGCCCGGTTGCCAATGAGCAGTTCTTC
CSVRPVANEQFF
>TRBV12-3/TRBV12-4|many|TRBD2|TRBJ2-6
TGTGCCAGCAGTCCTCAGGGAGGGACCGGGGCCAACGTCCTGACTTTC
CASSPQGGTGANVLTF
>TRBV19|-|-|TRBJ2-7
TGTGCCAGTAGTATAGCTGCTTCCATGAGCGCCGGACGACCCTACGAGCAGTACTTC
CASSIAASMSAGRPYEQYF
>TRBV5-1|many|-|TRBJ2-7
TGCGCCAGCAGCCGACGGGGGCACTACGAGCAGTACTTC
CASSRRGHYEQYF
>TRBV29-1|many|-|TRBJ1-2
TGCAGCGTTAAACGCCCAGGGAATGGCTACACCTTC
CSVKRPGNGYTF
>TRBV20-1|many|-|TRBJ2-3
TGCAGTGCTAGTCAGCCGAGCACAGATACGCAGTATTTT
CSASQPSTDTQYF
>TRBV20-1|-|TRBD2|TRBJ2-7
TGCAGTGCTCAGAGAGGGGAGCGGGGCCACTACGAGCAGTACTTC
CSAQRGERGHYEQYF
>TRBV29-1|many|TRBD2|TRBJ2-7
TGCAGCGTGGGGACTAGCGTTTTCTACGAGCAGTACTTC
CSVGTSVFYEQYF
>TRBV28|many|-|TRBJ1-2
TGTGCCAGCAGTGGTAACTCAGGATACTATGGCTACACCTTC
CASSGNSGYYGYTF
>TRBV6-5|-|-|TRBJ1-4
TGTGCCAGCAGCGGGAGGCGGACTAATGAAAAACTGTTTTTT
CASSGRRTNEKLFF
>TRBV10-3|-|-|TRBJ2-1
TGTGCCATCAGTGATGGGGGAGGCGATGAGCAGTTCTTC
CAISDGGGDEQFF
>TRBV6-4|-|TRBD2|TRBJ2-1
TGTGCCAGCAGTGACGGGACTAGCGAGTACAATGAGCAGTTCTTC
CASSDGTSEYNEQFF
>TRBV6-2/TRBV6-3|once|TRBD1|TRBJ2-7
TGTGCCAGCATCCAGCGACAGGGTCAAGACTACGAGCAGTACTTC
CASIQRQGQDYEQYF
>TRBV6-5|many|-|TRBJ2-6
TGTGCCAGCAGTTACCAGGGGGGCTACGGGGCCAACGTCCTGACTTTC
CASSYQGGYGANVLTF
>TRBV20-1|many|TRBD1|TRBJ2-5
TGCAGTGGGACAGGGAAAGAGACCCAGTACTTC
CSGTGKETQYF
>TRBV5-4|-|TRBD1|TRBJ2-7
TGTGCCAGCAGCAATTACGGACAGGGGGACGAGCAGTACTTC
CASSNYGQGDEQYF
>TRBV6-5|few|-|TRBJ1-5
TGTGCCAGCAGTTTCGGGCAGCGAAGAAGCAATCAGCCCCAGCATTTT
CASSFGQRRSNQPQHF
>TRBV6-1|many|-|TRBJ1-6
TGTGCCAGCAGTCAGAGGACGGGACCCAAACGATCACCCCTCCACTTT
CASSQRTGPKRSPLHF
>TRBV20-1|-|TRBD2|TRBJ2-1
TGCAGTGCTAGACCGGGACTAGCGTTTTCGGGTGAGCAGTTCTTC
CSARPGLAFSGEQFF
>TRBV20-1|many|-|TRBJ2-1
TGCAGTGCTACACCACCAGGGTGGGGTGAGCAGTTCTTC
CSATPPGWGEQFF
>TRBV5-6|many|-|TRBJ2-7
TGTGCCAGCAGCTTCGAGGGGGGGGGCTACGAGCAGTACTTC
CASSFEGGGYEQYF
>TRBV5-1|few|-|TRBJ2-6
TGCGCCAGCAGCTCAGCTGGGGCCAACGTCCTGACTTTC
CASSSAGANVLTF
>TRBV29-1|few|TRBD2|TRBJ2-1
TGCAGCATCCTTAGCGGGGAGTTATCCTACAATGAGCAGTTCTTC
CSILSGELSYNEQFF
>TRBV24-1|few|TRBD2|TRBJ2-1
TGTGCCACCAGTGGACTAGCGGGAGGTTTAAATGAGCAGTTCTTC
CATSGLAGGLNEQFF
>TRBV29-1|few|-|TRBJ2-7
TGCAGCGTTTGGGACGGTTCCTACGAGCAGTACTTC
CSVWDGSYEQYF
>TRBV29-1|-|TRBD1|TRBJ2-7
TGCAGCGCCATGACAGGGGCTCCCTACGAGCAGTACTTC
CSAMTGAPYEQYF
>TRBV7-2|many|-|TRBJ2-7
TGTGCCAGCAGCTTAGGGGCAGCTTACTCCTACGAGCAGTACTTC
CASSLGAAYSYEQYF
>TRBV20-1|many|TRBD2|TRBJ2-1
TGCAGTGCTAGTTCTGGCCCGGGAGGCTACAATGAGCAGTTCTTC
CSASSGPGGYNEQFF
>TRBV2|-|TRBD1|TRBJ2-7
TGTGCCAGCAGGACTACAGGGGGTCCAACCTACGAGCAGTACTTC
CASRTTGGPTYEQYF
>TRBV28|few|TRBD2|TRBJ2-7
TGTGCCAGCAGAGACCCGGGACTAGCGGGGTCCTACGAGCAGTACTTC
CASRDPGLAGSYEQYF
>TRBV15|many|-|TRBJ2-5
TGTGCCACCAGCAGGATGGACAGCTTTCAGGAGACCCAGTACTTC
CATSRMDSFQETQYF
>TRBV4-2|many|-|TRBJ2-1
TGTGCCAGCAGCCAAGAGAATGAGCAGTTCTTC
CASSQENEQFF
>TRBV27|many|-|TRBJ2-7
TGTGCCAGCAGTTCGAACCCCACGGTCCCGAAGGGCCACGAGCAGTACTTC
CASSSNPTVPKGHEQYF
>TRBV20-1|-|-|TRBJ2-1
TGCAGTGCTAGGTATTCTGAGCAGTTCTTC
CSARYSEQFF
>TRBV12-3/TRBV12-4|many|-|TRBJ2-1
TGTGCCAGCAGTTTCGACCTGGATGAGCAGTTCTTC
CASSFDLDEQFF
>TRBV7-9|-|-|TRBJ1-5
TGTGCCAGCAGCTTAGGAGTTGGCAATCAGCCCCAGCATTTT
CASSLGVGNQPQHF
>TRBV6-1|many|TRBD2|TRBJ2-1
TGTGCCAGCAGTGAAAGGGGACTAGCGGGTAATGAGCAGTTCTTC
CASSERGLAGNEQFF
>TRBV6-1|once|TRBD1|TRBJ1-6
TGTGCCAGCAGGCCCCGGGACAGGGGTTATTCACCCCTCCACTTT
CASRPRDRGYSPLHF
>TRBV20-1|-|TRBD2|TRBJ2-3
TGCAGTGCTAGACCCGGGACTAGCGGGGGGAGCACAGATACGCAGTATTTT
CSARPGTSGGSTDTQYF
>TRBV20-1|few|-|TRBJ1-6
TGCAGTGCCGTTCTTCGCGGAAATTCACCCCTCCACTTT
CSAVLRGNSPLHF
>TRBV2|-|TRBD2|TRBJ2-1
TGTGCCAGCTGTTTCTGGGGTTCAGGTCTAGCGGGGCACTATGAGCAGTTCTTC
CASCFWGSGLAGHYEQFF
>TRBV7-9|-|-|TRBJ1-1
TGTGCCAGCAACTTCCCTACCAATGCGGGGGAGGATACTGAAGCTTTCTTT
CASNFPTNAGEDTEAFF
>TRBV20-1|-|-|TRBJ2-5
TGCAGTGCTTCTAAGGTGGAGGGGGGAGAGACCCAGTACTTC
CSASKVEGGETQYF
>TRBV2|-|TRBD1|TRBJ2-2
TGTGCCAGCAGCCCTCAGGGGACAGGGGTTATCGGGGAGCTGTTTTTT
CASSPQGTGVIGELFF
>TRBV29-1|-|TRBD1|TRBJ2-7
TGCAGCGCCCGGGACAGGGGGGACGAGCAGTACTTC
CSARDRGDEQYF
>TRBV15|-|-|TRBJ1-5
TGTGCCACCAGCAGAGTTGGGGACGGACACTATAGCAATCAGCCCCAGCATTTT
CATSRVGDGHYSNQPQHF
>TRBV10-2|-|-|TRBJ2-1
TGCGCCAGCAGTTCTAGCGACGACAATGAGCAGTTCTTC
CASSSSDDNEQFF
>TRBV5-1|few|TRBD2|TRBJ2-1
TGCGCCAGCAGCTGGAGACTAGCGGAAGGAAGGAATGAGCAGTTCTTC
CASSWRLAEGRNEQFF
>TRBV29-1|few|-|TRBJ2-3
TGCAGCGGTAGAACAGGGACAGATACGCAGTATTTT
CSGRTGTDTQYF
>TRBV6-5|many|-|TRBJ2-3
TGTGCCAGCAGTTACTCAAGCGGATGGAGCACAGATACGCAGTATTTT
CASSYSSGWSTDTQYF
>TRBV7-2|many|-|TRBJ2-7
TGTGCCAGCAGCTTATCCCCCCTTTTGGTCGAGCAGTACTTC
CASSLSPLLVEQYF
>TRBV5-1|-|-|TRBJ2-3
TGCGCCAGCAGCTTGGAGGGACCTAGCACAGATACGCAGTATTTT
CASSLEGPSTDTQYF
>TRBV7-2|many|-|TRBJ1-2
TGTGCCAGCAGCTTATCCGGATATGGCTACACCTTC
CASSLSGYGYTF